These 16 T cell receptor beta chains were all obtained from the same sample, sequenced in a study of shared clonotypes between healthy human individuals. Libraries were prepared by immunoSEQ multiplex PCR; TCRdb keeps only in-frame clonotypes and omits some of them. The profile shows about 2.3 million clones, about 90% of them singletons. The material sequenced was naive CD4+ T cells from PBMCs. Subset indicated: CD45RA+ positively selected. Receptors originate from a man in his late teens or twenties in good health. Some clones in this sample may be carry-over from other donors' samples.

As for this clone: Additional DNA sequences in this sample encode the identical CDR3. This rearrangement joins TRBV9 to TRBJ2-3; the D gene is possibly TRBD1 (5 bases). Trimming cost V 4 bases and J 3 bases, with 12 bases left between them. CDR3 length: 14 amino acids. Germline CDR1 reads SGDLS; CDR2 reads YYNGEE. The CDR3 bases are TGTGCCAGCAGCCAAGGGGTGGGAACAGATACGCAGTATTTT. Translating gives CASSQGVGTDTQYF.

The V and J genes are TRBV28 and TRBJ2-5; possible D gene TRBD2, 6 bases. The CDR3 totals 15 residues. Germline CDR1 is MDHEN and CDR2 is SYDVKM. Trimming cost V 2 bases and J 1 base, with 11 bases left between them. For the CDR3, the DNA is TGTGCCAGCAGTTTAGTCGCGGGGACCCAAGAGACCCAGTACTTC. Protein: CASSLVAGTQETQYF.

There are a few counts of this clone. The chain employs TRBV5-1 and TRBJ2-7, with 9 bases aligning to TRBD2. Per the germline V gene, CDR1 is SGHRS and CDR2 is YFSETQ. This CDR3 contains 16 residues. V gave up 0 bases and J gave up 4 bases; unmatched junction bases: 8. The CDR3 DNA sequence: TGCGCCAGCAGCTTGGCCGGTGGTAGCGGGAGTTACGAGCAGTACTTC. Translation gives CASSLAGGSGSYEQYF.

V usage is TRBV5-6 and J usage is TRBJ2-1; D is unclear. The CDR3 is 13 residues long. V lost 0 bases, J lost 5 bases, and 6 bases lay in between. Germline V gives CDR1 SGHDT, CDR2 YYEEEE. This CDR3 is CASSLEPDNEQFF. DNA of the CDR3: TGTGCCAGCAGCTTGGAACCCGACAATGAGCAGTTCTTC.

The V and J genes are TRBV5-1 and TRBJ2-3; 9 bases are shared with TRBD1. Germline CDR1 is SGHRS and CDR2 is YFSETQ. V trimming: 4 bases; J trimming: 2 bases; junction bases outside the gene matches: 8. The CDR3 spans 16 residues. The CDR3 nucleotides read TGCGCCAGCAGCACCCGGACAGGGGTTACCACAGATACGCAGTATTTT. This gives the protein CASSTRTGVTTDTQYF. Using reference TRBV5-1 and TRBJ2-3 for the parts outside the CDR3, the full variable domain is KAGVTQTPRYLIKTRGQQVTLSCSPISGHRSVSWYQQTPGQGLQFLFEYFSETQRNKGNFPGRFSGRQFSNSRSEMNVSTLELGDSALYLCASSTRTGVTTDTQYFGPGTRLTVL.

J is TRBJ2-6 and V is TRBV30; D unclear. Trimming removed 2 bases from V and 2 bases from J, with 4 bases in between. The CDR3 contains 13 residues. Germline CDR1 is GTSNPN and CDR2 is SVGIG (reference sequence). CDR3 sequence reads: CAWSIPGANVLTF. The CDR3 DNA reads as TGTGCCTGGAGTATACCTGGGGCCAACGTCCTGACTTTC.

J is TRBJ2-2 and V is TRBV9; TRBD2 is a possible D gene (5 bases). The CDR3 runs 17 residues. CDR1 and CDR2 from the germline V gene are SGDLS and YYNGEE. V shed 2 bases and J shed 4 bases, with 18 bases lying between them. The DNA of the CDR3 is TGTGCCAGCAGCGTGAGAGTCACTAGTTGGGGCACCGGGGAGCTGTTTTTT. It translates to CASSVRVTSWGTGELFF. Full variable domain (rest looked up from reference TRBV9 and TRBJ2-2): DSGVTQTPKHLITATGQRVTLRCSPRSGDLSVYWYQQSLDQGLQFLIQYYNGEERAKGNILERFSAQQFPDLHSELNLSSLELGDSALYFCASSVRVTSWGTGELFFGEGSRLTVL.

CDR3 amino acids: CASSYNPSAIQYF. CDR3 in DNA: TGTGCCAGCAGCTATAACCCGAGCGCCATTCAGTACTTC. The chain joins TRBV7-9 to TRBJ2-4, with D unresolved. Between the trimmed V and J ends, which lost 4 bases and 9 bases, there was a span of 13 bases. Germline CDR1 is SEHNR and CDR2 is FQNEAQ (reference sequence). The CDR3 loop spans 13 amino acids.

This sequence joins TRBV5-1 and TRBJ2-2; TRBD1 might be the D (5 bases). CDR3 length: 14 residues. Germline loops: CDR1 SGHRS, CDR2 YFSETQ. V was cut by 3 bases and J by 6 bases, with 12 bases left in between. The CDR3 region is CASSSQRQSGELFF. In nucleotides, the CDR3 is TGCGCCAGCAGCTCCCAACGACAGTCCGGGGAGCTGTTTTTT.

This sequence joins TRBV10-2 and TRBJ1-2; 7 bases fit TRBD1. The germline V gene encodes CDR1 WSHSY and CDR2 SAAADI. V gave up 6 bases and J gave up 2 bases; unmatched junction bases: 6. The CDR3 sequence is 14 residues long. The CDR3 is CASRKGGFNYGYTF. The CDR3, as DNA: TGCGCCAGCAGAAAAGGGGGCTTCAACTATGGCTACACCTTC.

For this clone: Other DNA sequences from this sample encode an identical CDR3 as well. The chain carries TRBV7-9 and TRBJ1-2; D gene ambiguous. Per the germline V gene, CDR1 is SEHNR and CDR2 is FQNEAQ (reference sequence). This CDR3 spans 11 amino acids. Deletions cut 2 bases from V and 7 bases from J, with 5 bases between. The CDR3 sequence: CASSLSGGYTF. The CDR3 nucleotides read TGTGCCAGCAGCTTATCGGGTGGCTACACCTTC.

Comment on this clone: The sample holds other DNA sequences that translate to the same CDR3. The rearrangement uses TRBV7-9 and TRBJ2-1, with D possibly being TRBD2 (7 bases). CDR1 and CDR2 (germline): SEHNR, FQNEAQ (reference sequence). V lost 5 bases and J lost 0, with 17 bases in between. This CDR3 contains 17 residues. Written as DNA, the CDR3 is TGTGCCAGCAGCCCCAGGGGCGGCGGGAGCTCCTACAATGAGCAGTTCTTC. Translation: CASSPRGGGSSYNEQFF.

J is TRBJ2-3 and V is TRBV7-3; 7 positions match TRBD2. This CDR3 has 18 residues. Germline V gene sequence: CDR1 SGHTA, CDR2 FQGTGA. V dropped 0 bases and J dropped 1; count of bases not matched to a gene: 10. DNA of the CDR3: TGTGCCAGCAGCTTAACGGTAGGAGCTAGCGGACGCACAGATACGCAGTATTTT. Residues: CASSLTVGASGRTDTQYF.

The V gene is TRBV5-4, the J gene TRBJ2-5; 14 bases map to TRBD2. CDR3 length: 16 residues. V lost 4 bases to trimming and J lost 5 bases; unmatched junction nucleotides: 7. Germline-derived CDR1 and CDR2 are SGHNT and YYREEE (reference sequence). Written as DNA, the CDR3 is TGTGCCAGCAGCCGCGCGACTAGCGGGAGGGTGGAGACCCAGTACTTC. It translates to CASSRATSGRVETQYF.

The chain employs TRBV5-1 and TRBJ2-3; D gene unclear. This CDR3 is built from 13 residues. Per the germline V gene, CDR1 is SGHRS and CDR2 is YFSETQ. Trimming shortened V by 4 bases and J by 3 bases, and 9 bases separated the two germline ends. This chain's CDR3 is CASSRSKTDTQYF. The CDR3 nucleotides read TGCGCCAGCAGCCGATCAAAAACAGATACGCAGTATTTT.

V is TRBV2 and J is TRBJ2-1, with D hard to call. Per germline, CDR1 SNHLY and CDR2 FYNNEI. CDR3 length: 15 residues. Trimming took off 5 bases at V and 7 bases at J, with 18 bases between the two ends. CDR3 nucleotides: TGTGCCAGCAGTCTCCGGCCTAACTCTCGGAATGAGCAGTTCTTC. Translating gives CASSLRPNSRNEQFF.